The table lists the clone carrying this T cell receptor (beta chain) with many counts. The TCR beta library used iRepertoire HTBI primers with Arm-PCR amplification of CDR3. Per the authors' pipeline: Among the samples, 50 to 80 TRBV and some 13 TRBJ segments were identified. TCRdb itself ran the multiplex PCR reads through MiXCR, one entry per CDR3 protein. TCRdb's processing, not the authors' own work, is the source of the V and J calls. The data contain fewer than 550,000 distinct CDR3 sequences, about 16% of them seen just once; the ten biggest clones take up approximately 25%. The V and J ends lost 5 bases and 2 bases, in that order; junction bases with no gene match: 6. The CDR3 consists of 14 residues. Looked up from germline, CDR1 is SGHNT and CDR2 is YENEEA. These data belong to a study of regulatory T cells in long-lasting Graves disease. This sample's time point: newly diagnosed GD, antithyroid drugs for less than 3 months. PBMC RNA served as the TCR library source.

The sample was also linked to a second study, of T cells in Graves' hyperthyroidism and ophthalmopathy. As reported in that work: Most thyroid clonotypes with frequency above 0.001 were detected in blood. Patients with ophthalmopathy were separated from those with stable hyperthyroidism by a 13 V-J model.

This receptor was obtained from a woman aged 35-65 years with Graves disease. Sequencing was performed on peripheral blood mononuclear cells (PBMCs), taken at new diagnosis, from a patient treated with antithyroid drugs. The gene calls are TRBV11-3 and TRBJ2-7; 7 bases map to TRBD1. The CDR3 nucleotides read TGTGCCAGCAGCCCGGGGACAGCCGCCTACGAGCAGTACTTC. Amino acid sequence: CASSPGTAAYEQYF.